Described below is a single T cell receptor (beta chain) sequence and its context. Profiled with immunoSEQ multiplex PCR; TCRdb holds only in-frame clones, not every one. The profile shows approximately 110,000 clones, 80% to 85% of them singletons. The data were taken from a study of radiation and T cells in renal cell carcinoma. Across the study: Nephrectomy followed 15 Gy stereotactic body radiation by 4 weeks.

The CDR3 consists of 11 residues. Per the germline V gene, CDR1 is MNHEY and CDR2 is SVGAGI. V lost 2 bases, J lost 6 bases, and 4 bases lay in between. Regarding time point: baseline pretreatment blood. Treatment given: 15 Gy SBRT to primary tumor, nephrectomy 4 weeks later. This chain uses TRBV6-5 with TRBJ1-1; D is ambiguous. This clonotype was sampled from a woman between 55 and 75 years old with renal cell carcinoma. The material was blood, obtained from a patient whose treatment included radiotherapy and nephrectomy. CDR3 residues: CASSYGSEAFF. In nucleotides, the CDR3 is TGTGCCAGCAGTTACGGATCTGAAGCTTTCTTT.